The 10 T cell receptor beta chains below come from one sample, sequenced in a study of cytomegalovirus exposure and HLA in healthy donors. 60 Vbeta and 13 Jbeta primers were used in PCR. Method: immunoSEQ multiplex PCR; TCRdb's copy keeps in-frame clones and lacks some. The top ten clones hold 1.5% to 2% of a sample with 140,000 or so clones, over 65% of them seen once. The specimen sequenced was PBMCs. The receptors here all came from a woman aged 30 to 39 in good health and CMV-seronegative.

The gene calls are TRBV5-1 and TRBJ2-2; unclear D gene. This CDR3 region has 19 residues. Germline loops: CDR1 SGHRS, CDR2 YFSETQ. Trimming took 0 bases from V and 0 from J, leaving 18 bases between them. CDR3 coding DNA: TGCGCCAGCAGCTTGGATGGCCGGCGGAGCAGTTCGAACACCGGGGAGCTGTTTTTT. Its translation is CASSLDGRRSSSNTGELFF.

The chain carries TRBV7-9 and TRBJ1-1; D ambiguous. Between the trimmed V and J ends, which lost 6 bases and 1 base, there was a span of 6 bases. This CDR3 comprises 12 residues. Germline loops: CDR1 SEHNR, CDR2 FQNEAQ (reference sequence). DNA of the CDR3: TGTGCCAGCAGTGGCCCGAACACTGAAGCTTTCTTT. It encodes CASSGPNTEAFF.

The rearrangement links TRBV6-5 to TRBJ2-7, with D tentatively TRBD2 (5 bases). V lost 6 bases and J lost 0, with 12 bases in between. CDR3 size: 14 residues. From germline, CDR1 is MNHEY and CDR2 SVGAGI. For the CDR3, the DNA is TGTGCCAGCAGACGCGGACTCCACTCCTACGAGCAGTACGTC. It encodes CASRRGLHSYEQYV.

This clone was seen just once. The gene calls are TRBV9 and TRBJ2-5; a possible D gene is TRBD2 (5 bases). This CDR3 has 15 residues. Trimming removed 0 bases from V and 5 bases from J, with 14 bases in between. Germline loops: CDR1 SGDLS, CDR2 YYNGEE. As DNA, the CDR3 is TGTGCCAGCAGCGTAGATCCAGCTAGCTTCGAGACCCAGTACTTC. Translation: CASSVDPASFETQYF.

The chain joins TRBV6-5 to TRBJ1-5, with 9 bases aligning to TRBD1. CDR1 and CDR2 (germline): MNHEY, SVGAGI. Trimming cost V 2 bases and J 4 bases; bases outside gene matches: 6. CDR3 length: 16 amino acids. CDR3 in amino acids: CASSYLSDRGNQPQHF. Here the CDR3 DNA reads TGTGCCAGCAGTTACCTCTCCGACAGGGGGAATCAGCCCCAGCATTTT.

The V and J genes are TRBV5-8 and TRBJ2-4, with 9 bases that match TRBD1. The germline gives CDR1 SGHTS, CDR2 YDEGEE. Trimming removed 8 bases from V and 7 bases from J; junction bases left unmatched: 10. The CDR3 is 14 residues long. The CDR3 DNA reads TGTGCCAGTACCGGGACAGGGACGAGGAACATTCAGTACTTC. Residues: CASTGTGTRNIQYF.

This chain connects TRBV11-2 to TRBJ2-7, with a tentative D call TRBD1 (5 bases). The CDR3 length is 16 residues. CDR1 is SGHAT, CDR2 FQNNGV, per germline. V dropped 3 bases and J dropped 0 bases, with 15 bases sitting between them. CDR3 sequence: CASSFGVGRSSYEQYV. CDR3 DNA sequence: TGTGCCAGCAGCTTTGGGGTGGGGCGAAGCTCCTACGAGCAGTACGTC.

V gene TRBV21-1 combines with J gene TRBJ2-5; TRBD2 was called by the table and not checked on the DNA. TRBV21-1 is assigned pseudogene status. The CDR3 is 19 amino acids. CDR3 protein: CASTPGGLAGGRYQETQYF. CDR3 sequence (DNA): TGTGCCAGCACCCCTGGCGGACTAGCGGGAGGCCGGTACCAAGAGACCCAGTACTTC.

The rearrangement uses TRBV28 and TRBJ1-1; D unclear. V was shortened by 8 bases and J by 1 base, with 8 bases between the two germline ends. The CDR3 is 12 residues long. Germline CDR1 is MDHEN and CDR2 is SYDVKM. The CDR3 loop reads CASGQSNTEAFF. The CDR3 nucleotides read TGTGCCAGCGGTCAGTCGAACACTGAAGCTTTCTTT.

This clone has just a few counts. The rearrangement joins TRBV7-9 to TRBJ2-2; 14 bases match TRBD2. The CDR3 contains 16 residues. Trimming removed 8 bases from V and 6 bases from J; junction bases left unmatched: 8. Germline V CDR1 and CDR2: SEHNR, FQNEAQ (reference sequence). In DNA, the CDR3 is TGTGCCAGCCAGGGACTAGCGGGAGCCGGGGCCGGGGAGCTGTTTTTT. Protein sequence: CASQGLAGAGAGELFF.